This T cell receptor beta chain was sequenced for a study of cytotoxic CD8 clonotypes in ibrutinib-treated CLL. Across the whole study: After a median of 68 months, roughly 14 patients stayed remitted and some 12 progressed; responses had been partial in about 24 and complete in 2.

CDR1 is SSHAT and CDR2 is FNYEAQ in the germline V gene (reference sequence). The length of the CDR3 is 13 residues. The intended depth for sequencing was 1 in 200,000 to 1 in 1 million T cells. Profiled with immunoSEQ multiplex PCR; TCRdb holds only in-frame clones, not every one. The sample shows 140,000 to 150,000 clones, 76% of them seen only once. Points on this clone: Mismatch with germline at one junction end may stem from a read error.

The TCR was taken from a human donor with chronic lymphocytic leukemia. Sequenced here: PBMCs, sampled after 24 months of ibrutinib treatment. V usage is TRBV7-7 and J usage is TRBJ2-7; the D gene is possibly TRBD1 (5 bases). The CDR3 sequence is CASSLEGVGEQYF. The CDR3 DNA is TGTGCTAGCAGCTTAGAAGGGGTTGGCGAGCAGTACTTC.